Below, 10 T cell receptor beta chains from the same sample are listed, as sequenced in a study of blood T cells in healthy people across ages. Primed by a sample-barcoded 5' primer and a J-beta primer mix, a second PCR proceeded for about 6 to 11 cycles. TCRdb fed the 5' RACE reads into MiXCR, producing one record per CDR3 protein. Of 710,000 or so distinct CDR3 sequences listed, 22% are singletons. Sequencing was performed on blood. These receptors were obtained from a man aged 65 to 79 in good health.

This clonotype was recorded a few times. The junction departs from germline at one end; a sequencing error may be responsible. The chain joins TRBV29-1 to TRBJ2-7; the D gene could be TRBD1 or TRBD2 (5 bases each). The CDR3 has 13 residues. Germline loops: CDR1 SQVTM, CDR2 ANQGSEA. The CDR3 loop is CSVEDGASYVQYF. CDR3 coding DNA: TGCAGCGTTGAAGACGGGGCTTCCTACGTGCAGTACTTC.

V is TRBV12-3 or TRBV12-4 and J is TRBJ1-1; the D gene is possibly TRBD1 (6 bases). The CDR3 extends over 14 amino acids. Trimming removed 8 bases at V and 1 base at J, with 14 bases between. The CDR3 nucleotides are TGTGCCAGCTCAAGGGGGGGTTCGAACACTGAAGCTTTCTTT. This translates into CASSRGGSNTEAFF.

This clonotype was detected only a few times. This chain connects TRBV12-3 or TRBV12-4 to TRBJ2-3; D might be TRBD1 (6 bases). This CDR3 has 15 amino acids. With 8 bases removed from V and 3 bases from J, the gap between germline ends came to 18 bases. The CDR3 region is CASSGQKGPTDTQYF. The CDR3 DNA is TGTGCCAGCTCCGGACAGAAGGGGCCGACAGATACGCAGTATTTT.

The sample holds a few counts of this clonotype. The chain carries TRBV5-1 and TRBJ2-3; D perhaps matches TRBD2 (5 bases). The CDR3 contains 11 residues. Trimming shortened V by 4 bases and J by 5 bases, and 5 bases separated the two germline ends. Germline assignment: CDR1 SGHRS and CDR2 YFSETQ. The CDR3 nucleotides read TGCGCCAGCAGCGGGAGAGATACGCAGTATTTT. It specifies CASSGRDTQYF.

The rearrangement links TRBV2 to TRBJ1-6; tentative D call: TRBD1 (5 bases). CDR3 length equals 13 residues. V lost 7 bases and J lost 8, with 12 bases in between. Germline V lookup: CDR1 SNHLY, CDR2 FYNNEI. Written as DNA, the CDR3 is TGTGCCAGCACAGGGTCAAGGGATTCACCCCTCCACTTT. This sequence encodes CASTGSRDSPLHF.

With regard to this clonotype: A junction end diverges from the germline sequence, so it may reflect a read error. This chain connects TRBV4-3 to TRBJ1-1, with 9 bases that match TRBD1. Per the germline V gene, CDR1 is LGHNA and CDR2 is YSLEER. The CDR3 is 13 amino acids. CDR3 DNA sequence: TGCGCCAGCAGCCAAGATCCGGACAGGGGCAGGATCTTT. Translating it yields CASSQDPDRGRIF.

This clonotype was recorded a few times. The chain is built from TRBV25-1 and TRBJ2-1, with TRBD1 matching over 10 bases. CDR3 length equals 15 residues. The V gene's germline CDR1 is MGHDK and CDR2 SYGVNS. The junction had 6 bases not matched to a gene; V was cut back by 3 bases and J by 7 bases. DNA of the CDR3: TGTGCCAGCAGTGACGGGACAGGGGTCAGGAATGAGCAGTTCTTC. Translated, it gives CASSDGTGVRNEQFF.

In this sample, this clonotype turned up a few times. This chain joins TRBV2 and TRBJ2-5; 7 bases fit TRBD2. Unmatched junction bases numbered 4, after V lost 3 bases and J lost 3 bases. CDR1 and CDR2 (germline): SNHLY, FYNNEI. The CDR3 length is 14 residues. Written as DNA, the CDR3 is TGTGCCAGCAGTGATTTAGCGGGCAAAGAGACCCAGTACTTC. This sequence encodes CASSDLAGKETQYF.

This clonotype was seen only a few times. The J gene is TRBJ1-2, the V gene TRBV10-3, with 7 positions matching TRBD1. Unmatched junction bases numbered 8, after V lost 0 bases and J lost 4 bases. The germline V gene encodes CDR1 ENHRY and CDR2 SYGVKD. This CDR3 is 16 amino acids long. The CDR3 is CAISESALGQRYGYTF. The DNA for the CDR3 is TGTGCCATCAGTGAGTCGGCTCTGGGACAGCGCTATGGCTACACCTTC.

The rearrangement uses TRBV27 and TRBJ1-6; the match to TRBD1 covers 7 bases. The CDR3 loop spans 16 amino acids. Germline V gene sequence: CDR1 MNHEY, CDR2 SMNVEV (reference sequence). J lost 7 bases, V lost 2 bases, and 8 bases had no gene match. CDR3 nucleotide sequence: TGTGCCAGCAGTTTAAATTGGAGACAGGGCAATTCACCCCTCCACTTT. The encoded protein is CASSLNWRQGNSPLHF.